These 24 T cell receptor beta chains originate from one sample sequenced in a study of shared clonotypes between healthy human individuals. Only in-frame clones appear in the TCRdb table, and some are missing; sequencing was by immunoSEQ multiplex PCR. The table lists approximately 2.4 million clones, 90% to 96% of them singletons. Sequencing was done on a sample of naive CD4+ T cells sorted from blood. The sample's subset: CD45RA+ positively selected. The receptors here all came from a man between 18 and 35 years old in good health.

CDR3 nucleotide sequence: TGTGCCTGGAGTTCTTCACCGGGACCTTGGGTCCAAGAGACCCAGTACTTC. Translating it yields CAWSSSPGPWVQETQYF. The chain recombines TRBV30 with TRBJ2-5; D possibly uses TRBD1 or TRBD2 (5 bases each). Germline-derived CDR1 and CDR2 are GTSNPN and SVGIG (reference sequence). The CDR3 runs 17 residues. Trimming stripped 2 bases from V and 1 base from J, with 20 bases between. Complete variable domain (other parts from reference TRBV30 and TRBJ2-5): SQTIHQWPATLVQPVGSPLSLECTVEGTSNPNLYWYRQAAGRGLQLLFYSVGIGQISSEVPQNLSASRPQDRQFILSSKKLLLSDSGFYLCAWSSSPGPWVQETQYFGPGTRLLVL.

The V call is TRBV5-4, the J call TRBJ2-1; D perhaps matches TRBD2 (5 bases). The CDR3 runs 15 residues. V gave up 1 base and J gave up 4 bases, with 12 bases separating them. Germline CDR1 reads SGHNT; CDR2 reads YYREEE (reference sequence). The CDR3: CASSLSAEWYNEQFF. CDR3 DNA: TGTGCCAGCAGCTTGTCAGCGGAGTGGTACAATGAGCAGTTCTTC.

This chain uses TRBV4-1 with TRBJ1-5; 7 bases are shared with TRBD1. Germline values: CDR1 MGHRA, CDR2 YSYEKL. This CDR3 has 14 amino acids. Trimming removed 4 bases from V and 6 bases from J; junction bases left unmatched: 6. As DNA, the CDR3 is TGCGCCAGCAGCCGCACAGGGGATTTTCAGCCCCAGCATTTT. Amino acids: CASSRTGDFQPQHF.

This clone occurred once. The chain combines TRBV9 with TRBJ1-2; a weak D match, TRBD1 (6 bases). Germline CDR1 and CDR2: SGDLS and YYNGEE. Trimming pared 1 base from V and 8 bases from J, leaving 15 bases between. The CDR3 has 14 residues. The DNA for the CDR3 is TGTGCCAGCAGCGTATTACAGGGCGGTGGAGGCTACACCTTC. It codes for CASSVLQGGGGYTF.

The chain has TRBV11-2 and TRBJ2-1, with D possibly being TRBD2 (5 bases). V was trimmed by 5 bases and J by 10 bases, leaving 15 bases between them. CDR1 and CDR2 (germline): SGHAT, FQNNGV. The CDR3 sequence is 13 residues long. The CDR3 coding sequence is TGTGCCAGCAGCGTGGACTTACCCGGAGAGCAGTTCTTC. Protein sequence: CASSVDLPGEQFF.

This clone has just one count. V gene TRBV15 combines with J gene TRBJ2-7, with D perhaps assigned TRBD1 or TRBD2 (5 bases each). With 6 bases removed from V and 1 base from J, the gap between germline ends came to 16 bases. Germline V gives CDR1 LNHNV, CDR2 YYDKDF (reference sequence). There are 15 residues in the CDR3. The CDR3 is CATSNPGTASYEQYF. In nucleotides, the CDR3 is TGTGCCACCAGTAACCCGGGGACGGCGTCCTACGAGCAGTACTTC. The variable domain in full, completed from reference TRBV15 and TRBJ2-7, reads DAMVIQNPRYQVTQFGKPVTLSCSQTLNHNVMYWYQQKSSQAPKLLFHYYDKDFNNEADTPDNFQSRRPNTSFCFLDIRSPGLGDTAMYLCATSNPGTASYEQYFGPGTRLTVT.

The J gene is TRBJ1-2, the V gene TRBV28; 7 bases align to TRBD1. Trimming took 5 bases from V and 7 from J; bases not matched to a gene: 13. The germline V gene has CDR1 MDHEN and CDR2 SYDVKM. This CDR3 region has 15 residues. The CDR3 sequence is CASSRPGQGVSGYTF. As DNA, the CDR3 is TGTGCCAGCAGTCGCCCCGGTCAGGGGGTAAGTGGCTACACCTTC.

The chain employs TRBV7-8 and TRBJ2-7; D possibly corresponds to TRBD2 (6 bases). The length of the CDR3 is 16 residues. V was clipped by 5 bases and J by 3 bases, with 20 bases between them. CDR1 and CDR2 (germline): SGHVS, FQNEAQ. The CDR3 loop reads CASSPGSEGYLYEQYF. CDR3 bases: TGTGCCAGCAGCCCCGGATCGGAGGGATACCTCTACGAGCAGTACTTC. The whole variable domain, filled in from reference TRBV7-8 and TRBJ2-7, reads GAGVSQSPRYKVAKRGQDVALRCDPISGHVSLFWYQQALGQGPEFLTYFQNEAQLDKSGLPSDRFFAERPEGSVSTLKIQRTQQEDSAVYLCASSPGSEGYLYEQYFGPGTRLTVT.

The chain is built from TRBV19 and TRBJ1-4, with 9 positions matching TRBD1. Germline-derived CDR1 and CDR2 are LNHDA and SQIVND (reference sequence). J was trimmed by 6 bases and V by 11 bases; bases with no gene match: 4. The CDR3 length is 12 residues. The CDR3 DNA reads as TGTGCCGTAGGGACAGGGTATGAAAAACTGTTTTTT. Amino acid sequence: CAVGTGYEKLFF.

The V gene is TRBV5-6, the J gene TRBJ2-4; D not certain. Germline CDR1 and CDR2: SGHDT and YYEEEE. The CDR3 is 15 residues long. V was clipped by 0 bases and J by 0 bases, with 7 bases between them. The CDR3 is CASSLGALAKNIQYF. The CDR3 DNA follows: TGTGCCAGCAGCTTGGGTGCTCTAGCCAAAAACATTCAGTACTTC.

The gene calls are TRBV7-9 and TRBJ1-4; 9 bases map to TRBD1. The CDR3 has 15 amino acids. Germline-derived CDR1 and CDR2 are SEHNR and FQNEAQ (reference sequence). J was trimmed by 8 bases and V by 1 base; bases with no gene match: 5. The CDR3 protein is CASSLGDREGEKLFF. CDR3 coding DNA: TGTGCCAGCAGCTTAGGGGACAGGGAGGGCGAAAAACTGTTTTTT. Using reference TRBV7-9 and TRBJ1-4 for the parts outside the CDR3, the full variable domain is DTGVSQNPRHKITKRGQNVTFRCDPISEHNRLYWYRQTLGQGPEFLTYFQNEAQLEKSRLLSDRFSAERPKGSFSTLEIQRTEQGDSAMYLCASSLGDREGEKLFFGSGTQLSVL.

This clone came up once. The chain employs TRBV4-1 and TRBJ1-4; 9 bases line up with TRBD1. The CDR3 contains 17 residues. Germline CDR1 reads MGHRA; CDR2 reads YSYEKL. The V gene end was trimmed by 4 bases and the J gene end by 1 base; junction bases not matched to a gene: 7. CDR3 protein: CASSPGTGRGTNEKLFF. The CDR3 bases are TGCGCCAGCAGCCCCGGGACAGGGAGAGGAACTAATGAAAAACTGTTTTTT.

This chain links TRBV21-1 with TRBJ2-7; TRBD1 is the table's D call, not checked against the DNA. TRBV21-1 is a known pseudogene. The CDR3 consists of 17 residues. CDR3 in DNA: TGTGCCAGCAGCAAAGATCTGACAGGGCTCCACTCCTACGAGCAGTACTTC. Its translation is CASSKDLTGLHSYEQYF.

Note on this clone: The same CDR3 arises from other DNA sequences in this sample as well. The CDR3 sequence: CASSPPGLGYEQYF. The CDR3 coding sequence is TGTGCCAGCTCACCACCGGGGCTAGGGTACGAGCAGTACTTC. The J gene is TRBJ2-7, the V gene TRBV18; TRBD1 is a possible D gene (5 bases). V was trimmed by 0 bases and J by 4 bases, leaving 10 bases between them. Germline CDR1 reads KGHSH; CDR2 reads LQKENI. This CDR3 is 14 amino acids long. Supplemented by reference TRBV18 and TRBJ2-7, the full variable domain reads NAGVMQNPRHLVRRRGQEARLRCSPMKGHSHVYWYRQLPEEGLKFMVYLQKENIIDESGMPKERFSAEFPKEGPSILRIQQVVRGDSAAYFCASSPPGLGYEQYFGPGTRLTVT.

With respect to this clone: This same CDR3 is encoded by further DNA sequences in the sample. The rearrangement links TRBV18 to TRBJ2-5, with 8 bases identical to TRBD1. This CDR3 is 14 amino acids long. In germline, CDR1 is KGHSH, CDR2 LQKENI. The junction had 5 bases not matched to a gene; V was cut back by 6 bases and J by 2 bases. Here the CDR3 reads CASSPRQGQETQYF. For the CDR3, the DNA is TGTGCCAGCTCCCCGAGACAGGGGCAAGAGACCCAGTACTTC.

Regarding this clone: The sample has other DNA sequences that encode this CDR3 too. The J gene is TRBJ2-3, the V gene TRBV30, with D tentatively TRBD1 (5 bases). Germline values: CDR1 GTSNPN, CDR2 SVGIG (reference sequence). V was pared by 1 base and J by 5 bases, with 10 bases between. The CDR3 runs 13 residues. Written as DNA, the CDR3 is TGTGCCTGGAGTGGGGATAGGGGAGATACGCAGTATTTT. This codes for CAWSGDRGDTQYF.

About this clone itself: Other DNA sequences from this sample encode an identical CDR3 as well. The chain joins TRBV6-5 to TRBJ1-1; 7 bases fit TRBD1. This CDR3 has 14 amino acids. Per the germline V gene, CDR1 is MNHEY and CDR2 is SVGAGI. V gave up 2 bases and J gave up 1 base; unmatched junction bases: 1. CDR3 DNA sequence: TGTGCCAGCAGTTACGGGACAGCGAACACTGAAGCTTTCTTT. Its protein is CASSYGTANTEAFF.

Regarding this clone: At the DNA level, this CDR3 is encoded by other sequences in the same sample as well. This chain links TRBV4-1 with TRBJ1-2; TRBD1 agrees at 7 bases. The CDR3 loop spans 15 amino acids. V dropped 1 base and J dropped 1; count of bases not matched to a gene: 3. Germline V gene lookup returns CDR1 MGHRA and CDR2 YSYEKL. The CDR3 sequence: CASSQGRQGNYGYTF. CDR3 DNA sequence: TGCGCCAGCAGCCAAGGAAGACAGGGTAACTATGGCTACACCTTC.

The chain carries TRBV10-3 and TRBJ1-2; D not resolved. CDR3 length: 14 residues. The V end lost 7 bases, the J end lost 4 bases, and 16 bases lay between the germline ends. Germline CDR1 ENHRY, CDR2 SYGVKD. CDR3 coding DNA: TGTGCCATCACAAAGGAGGGTGCGACCTATGGCTACACCTTC. This encodes CAITKEGATYGYTF.

The chain has TRBV5-5 and TRBJ2-1; tentatively, D is TRBD2 (6 bases). There are 15 residues in the CDR3. V was trimmed by 4 bases and J by 3 bases, leaving 14 bases between them. Germline V gene lookup returns CDR1 SGHKS and CDR2 YYEKEE (reference sequence). The CDR3 loop reads CASSAGPHIYNEQFF. In DNA, the CDR3 is TGTGCCAGCAGCGCGGGACCCCACATCTACAATGAGCAGTTCTTC.

This chain links TRBV28 with TRBJ1-5; 8 bases agree with TRBD1. V shed 5 bases and J 0 bases; nucleotides not matched to a gene: 6. This CDR3 region has 16 residues. The germline gives CDR1 MDHEN, CDR2 SYDVKM. CDR3 protein: CASSPGQGNSNQPQHF. CDR3 DNA: TGTGCCAGCAGTCCTGGACAGGGTAATAGCAATCAGCCCCAGCATTTT.

V and J are TRBV30 and TRBJ2-3, with D tentatively TRBD1 (6 bases). Trimming took off 0 bases at V and 2 bases at J, with 12 bases between the two ends. The CDR3 covers 15 residues. CDR1 and CDR2 (germline): GTSNPN, SVGIG (reference sequence). CDR3 loop: CAWSVLGHPTDTQYF. The CDR3 DNA reads TGTGCCTGGAGTGTTCTGGGACACCCCACAGATACGCAGTATTTT. Drawing the rest from reference TRBV30 and TRBJ2-3, the complete variable domain is SQTIHQWPATLVQPVGSPLSLECTVEGTSNPNLYWYRQAAGRGLQLLFYSVGIGQISSEVPQNLSASRPQDRQFILSSKKLLLSDSGFYLCAWSVLGHPTDTQYFGPGTRLTVL.

This chain links TRBV14 with TRBJ1-6; the match to TRBD1 covers 10 bases. The V gene end was trimmed by 4 bases and the J gene end by 7 bases; junction bases not matched to a gene: 4. Germline CDR1 and CDR2: SGHDN and FVKESK. This CDR3 contains 15 residues. In DNA, the CDR3 is TGTGCCAGCAGCCCCCGGGGACAGGGGAATTCACCCCTCCACTTT. The encoded protein is CASSPRGQGNSPLHF.

The CDR3: CASSSSPSGGPDTQYF. The CDR3 region has the DNA TGCGCCAGCAGCTCGTCGCCTAGCGGGGGCCCGGATACCCAGTACTTC. J is TRBJ2-5 and V is TRBV5-1; TRBD2 agrees at 10 bases. The CDR3 is 16 residues long. After removal of 3 bases from V and 8 bases from J, the junction contained 13 bases not matched to a gene. Germline V gene data show CDR1 as SGHRS and CDR2 as YFSETQ.